What follows are 4 T cell receptor beta chains derived from one specimen sequenced in a study of cytotoxic CD8 clonotypes in ibrutinib-treated CLL. Clones were sequenced by immunoSEQ multiplex PCR, and TCRdb holds only the in-frame ones, with some missing. The sample lists about 120,000 clones; 70% to 90% were seen once. Specimen: PBMCs, collected after 24 months of ibrutinib treatment. These receptors originate from a human donor with chronic lymphocytic leukemia.

This rearrangement joins TRBV5-4 to TRBJ2-5, with D perhaps matching TRBD1 (6 bases). CDR1 and CDR2 (germline): SGHNT, YYREEE (reference sequence). Trimming took off 4 bases at V and 2 bases at J, with 15 bases between the two ends. The CDR3 has 15 amino acids. DNA for the CDR3: TGTGCCAGCAGCCGCACGACGGACAGACAAGAGACCCAGTACTTC. Amino acids: CASSRTTDRQETQYF.

The chain employs TRBV7-6 and TRBJ1-1; a possible D gene is TRBD1 (6 bases). V lost 3 bases to trimming and J lost 3 bases, with 11 bases between them. Germline CDR1 and CDR2: SGHVS and FNYEAQ. The CDR3 has 14 amino acids. CDR3 loop: CASSLRGGDTEAFF. In DNA form, the CDR3 reads TGTGCCAGCAGCTTGAGAGGGGGAGACACTGAAGCTTTCTTT.

This clone was counted a single time. The rearrangement uses TRBV5-8 and TRBJ1-2, with TRBD1 identical over 7 bases. Germline V gene sequence: CDR1 SGHTS, CDR2 YDEGEE. The CDR3 covers 19 residues. J gave up 0 bases and V 0 bases, and 14 bases lay outside the gene matches. The CDR3 protein is CASSLVGQRPGKANYGYTF. The CDR3 nucleotides read TGTGCCAGCAGCTTGGTGGGACAGCGTCCCGGTAAGGCTAACTATGGCTACACCTTC.

The chain employs TRBV7-2 and TRBJ1-2; D may be TRBD1 (6 bases). Germline CDR1 is SGHTA and CDR2 is FQGNSA. The CDR3 is made up of 13 amino acids. V shed 5 bases and J shed 8 bases, with 15 bases lying between them. CDR3 nucleotides: TGTGCCAGCAGCACAGGGTCCGAGGGGGGCTACACCTTC. Amino acids: CASSTGSEGGYTF.